The 8 T cell receptor beta chains in this list originate from one sample, sequenced in a study of OX40 agonist ivuxolimab in advanced cancers. The repertoire was sequenced with immunoSEQ multiplex PCR; TCRdb's copy has only in-frame clones and lacks some. The sample has roughly 64,000 clones, roughly 84% seen once; the top ten hold roughly 2.1%. The source material was CD4+ or CD8+ T cells sorted from blood, sampled in a trial of the OX40 agonist ivuxolimab. Receptor source: an adult with an advanced solid tumor such as melanoma, head and neck, liver or kidney cancer.

The chain is built from TRBV27 and TRBJ2-7; a weak D match, TRBD2 (6 bases). This CDR3 has 14 amino acids. The V gene lost 11 bases and the J gene lost 7 bases, with 24 bases spanning the gap. CDR1 and CDR2 (germline): MNHEY, SMNVEV (reference sequence). The CDR3 region is CALYGGPPRGEQYF. CDR3 DNA sequence: TGTGCCTTATACGGAGGGCCTCCTCGTGGGGAGCAGTACTTC.

The chain combines TRBV6-5 with TRBJ1-1; TRBD1 matches at 9 bases. Germline V lookup: CDR1 MNHEY, CDR2 SVGAGI. Trimming took 6 bases from V and 6 from J; bases not matched to a gene: 5. This CDR3 contains 13 residues. The CDR3 region is CASRAQGAPEAFF. The CDR3 bases are TGTGCCAGCAGGGCACAGGGGGCCCCTGAAGCTTTCTTT.

This chain links TRBV9 with TRBJ1-5, with no clear D. V was clipped by 4 bases and J by 5 bases, with 10 bases between them. This CDR3 region has 13 residues. CDR1 is SGDLS, CDR2 YYNGEE, per germline. The CDR3 coding sequence is TGTGCCAGCAGCATCTCGACCGATCAGCCCCAGCATTTT. As protein: CASSISTDQPQHF.

The gene calls are TRBV19 and TRBJ1-1, with D possibly being TRBD1 (5 bases). The V gene's germline CDR1 is LNHDA and CDR2 SQIVND (reference sequence). The V gene lost 5 bases and the J gene lost 0 bases, with 10 bases spanning the gap. The CDR3 is 14 amino acids. In DNA form, the CDR3 reads TGTGCCAGTAGTTCGGGGGGACTGAACACTGAAGCTTTCTTT. Translated: CASSSGGLNTEAFF. The full variable domain, rest sourced from reference TRBV19 and TRBJ1-1, is DGGITQSPKYLFRKEGQNVTLSCEQNLNHDAMYWYRQDPGQGLRLIYYSQIVNDFQKGDIAEGYSVSREKKESFPLTVTSAQKNPTAFYLCASSSGGLNTEAFFGQGTRLTVV.

J is TRBJ2-7 and V is TRBV19; maybe TRBD1 (5 bases). This CDR3 has 13 residues. With 8 bases removed from V and 1 base from J, the gap between germline ends came to 12 bases. Germline V gene lookup returns CDR1 LNHDA and CDR2 SQIVND (reference sequence). DNA for the CDR3: TGTGCCAGTGCCGACAGACCATCCTACGAGCAGTACTTC. This codes for CASADRPSYEQYF.

The V and J genes are TRBV14 and TRBJ1-1; a weak D match, TRBD1 (6 bases). Germline V gene data show CDR1 as SGHDN and CDR2 as FVKESK. The CDR3 spans 15 residues. Trimming cost V 4 bases and J 6 bases, with 18 bases left between them. DNA for the CDR3: TGTGCCAGCAGCCGCAGGGGTTTTACGCTGGCTGAAGCTTTCTTT. Its translation is CASSRRGFTLAEAFF.

The genes are TRBV11-2 and TRBJ1-4; D remains unclear. There are 13 residues in the CDR3. V lost 4 bases and J lost 10, with 13 bases in between. Germline CDR1 SGHAT, CDR2 FQNNGV. CDR3 sequence reads: CASSSLRSPKLFF. CDR3 in DNA: TGTGCCAGCAGCTCGCTCCGGTCTCCAAAACTGTTTTTT.

The V gene is TRBV14, the J gene TRBJ1-2; D is possibly TRBD1 (5 bases). Between the trimmed V and J ends, which lost 4 bases and 5 bases, there was a span of 14 bases. Germline V CDR1 and CDR2: SGHDN, FVKESK. CDR3 length: 14 amino acids. CDR3 coding DNA: TGTGCCAGCAGCCTACAGGACATCGGGTATGGCTACACCTTC. Protein: CASSLQDIGYGYTF.